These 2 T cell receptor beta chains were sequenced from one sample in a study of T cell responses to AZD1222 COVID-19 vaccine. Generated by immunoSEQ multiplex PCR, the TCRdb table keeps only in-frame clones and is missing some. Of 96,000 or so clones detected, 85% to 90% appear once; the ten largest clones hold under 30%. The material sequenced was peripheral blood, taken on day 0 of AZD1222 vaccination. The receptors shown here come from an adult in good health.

CDR3 in DNA: TGTGCCAGCAGCTTAACGAAGGCTAACTATGGCTACACCTTC. It specifies CASSLTKANYGYTF. The chain is built from TRBV7-3 and TRBJ1-2; no clear D. Between the trimmed V and J ends, which lost 0 bases and 0 bases, there was a span of 5 bases. Germline V gene lookup returns CDR1 SGHTA and CDR2 FQGTGA. The CDR3 is 14 residues long.

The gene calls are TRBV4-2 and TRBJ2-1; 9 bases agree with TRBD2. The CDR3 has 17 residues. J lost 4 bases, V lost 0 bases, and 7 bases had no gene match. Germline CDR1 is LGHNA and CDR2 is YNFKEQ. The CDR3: CASSQDRLAGSYNEQFF. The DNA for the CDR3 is TGTGCCAGCAGCCAAGATCGGCTAGCGGGGAGTTACAATGAGCAGTTCTTC.